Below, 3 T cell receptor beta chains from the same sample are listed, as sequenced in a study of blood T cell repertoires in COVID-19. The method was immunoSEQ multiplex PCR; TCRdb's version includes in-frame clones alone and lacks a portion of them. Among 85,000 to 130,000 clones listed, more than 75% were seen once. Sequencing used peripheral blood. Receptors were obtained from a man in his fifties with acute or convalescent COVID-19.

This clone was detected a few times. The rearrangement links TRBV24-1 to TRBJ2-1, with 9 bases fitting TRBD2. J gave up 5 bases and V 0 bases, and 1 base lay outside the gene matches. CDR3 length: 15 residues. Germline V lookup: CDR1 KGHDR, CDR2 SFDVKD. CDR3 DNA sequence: TGTGCCACCAGTGATTTGGCGGGAGGGAACAATGAGCAGTTCTTC. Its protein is CATSDLAGGNNEQFF.

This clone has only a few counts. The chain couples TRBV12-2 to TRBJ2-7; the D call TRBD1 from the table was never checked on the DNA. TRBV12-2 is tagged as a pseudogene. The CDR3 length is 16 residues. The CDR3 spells CASRLARLRQVHEQYF. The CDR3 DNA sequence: TGTGCAAGTCGCTTAGCGAGGTTGAGACAGGTCCACGAGCAGTACTTC.

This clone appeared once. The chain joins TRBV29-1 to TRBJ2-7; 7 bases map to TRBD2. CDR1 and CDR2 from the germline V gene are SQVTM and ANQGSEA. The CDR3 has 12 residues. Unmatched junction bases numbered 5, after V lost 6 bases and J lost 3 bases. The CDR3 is CSVMRDYYEQYF. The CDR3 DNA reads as TGCAGCGTGATGAGGGACTACTACGAGCAGTACTTC.